This T cell receptor (beta chain) was sequenced in a study of blood T cell repertoires in COVID-19. Across the study: Whether acute or convalescent, the COVID-19 samples came from the United States, Italy and Spain.

Authors' analysis steps: Estimated nucleated cell counts came from reference gene primer amplification. Assay: immunoSEQ multiplex PCR; the TCRdb copy retains only in-frame clones and omits some. That table supplies the V and J calls and clone size; D and trimming were determined from the DNA. The table lists more than 150,000 clones, 75% to 90% of them singletons. Germline V gene data show CDR1 as MGHRA and CDR2 as YSYEKL. The CDR3 contains 16 residues. V was cut by 2 bases and J by 1 base, with 13 bases left in between. V is TRBV4-1 and J is TRBJ2-3; no clear D gene. The sequencing input was peripheral blood. The TCR comes from a woman aged 35 to 49 with acute or convalescent COVID-19. DNA for the CDR3: TGCGCCAGCAGCCAATCTCGGTCCCTGGGCACAGATACGCAGTATTTT. This translates into CASSQSRSLGTDTQYF.